This T cell receptor beta chain emerged from a study of shared clonotypes between healthy human individuals. Study-level background: Each donor's CD4 naive and CD4 memory cells filled three plates apiece, CD8 naive two, and CD8 memory one.

Regarding this clone: Its matching antigen is unknown.

The junction had 10 bases not matched to a gene; V was cut back by 5 bases and J by 1 base. Germline V gene lookup returns CDR1 LNHNV and CDR2 YYDKDF (reference sequence). The CDR3 spans 17 residues. CD45RO-negative, CCR7-selected cells formed the naive CD8 fraction, which excluded terminally differentiated effector memory CD45RA+ cells. Method: immunoSEQ multiplex PCR; TCRdb's copy keeps in-frame clones and lacks some. The table has roughly 590,000 clones, roughly 95% seen once. Study conclusions and caveats: Exclusively blood specimens were collected; tissue repertoires likely differ.

The TCR originated in a woman in her thirties in good health. The rearrangement uses TRBV15 and TRBJ1-1, with 10 bases fitting TRBD1. The material sequenced was naive CD8+ T cells sorted from blood. Here the CDR3 DNA reads TGTGCCACCAGCCCATCCGGGACAGGGGTCCCGAACACTGAAGCTTTCTTT. As protein: CATSPSGTGVPNTEAFF.